The 11 T cell receptor beta chains below come from one sample, sequenced in a study of T-cell memory formation after mild COVID-19. MiXCR, applied by TCRdb to the 5' RACE reads, yields one record per CDR3 protein. The profile shows 350,000 to 400,000 distinct CDR3 sequences, roughly 20% of them singletons. The source material was PBMCs or a T cell subset sorted from them (not recorded which). The receptors stem from an adult woman who had mild COVID-19 (a few samples of this study predate the infection). Cell type and time point are not known.

This sequence joins TRBV19 and TRBJ2-1; D call uncertain. This CDR3 region has 11 residues. V was cut by 6 bases and J by 8 bases, with 8 bases left in between. From germline, CDR1 is LNHDA and CDR2 SQIVND (reference sequence). The CDR3 loop is CASRLGYEQFF. In nucleotides, the CDR3 is TGTGCCAGTAGGCTCGGTTATGAGCAGTTCTTC.

V usage is TRBV4-1 and J usage is TRBJ2-7; no firm D call. V dropped 1 base and J dropped 2 bases, with 12 bases sitting between them. Germline CDR1 and CDR2: MGHRA and YSYEKL. The CDR3 consists of 15 residues. CDR3 nucleotide sequence: TGCGCCAGCAGCCAAGGACCGGAGAGCACCTACGAGCAGTACTTC. Residues: CASSQGPESTYEQYF.

The rearrangement joins TRBV6-2 or TRBV6-3 to TRBJ1-4; D gene unclear. The germline gives CDR1 MNHEY, CDR2 SVGEGT. V shed 2 bases and J shed 3 bases, with 19 bases lying between them. CDR3 length: 18 residues. CDR3 nucleotide sequence: TGTGCCAGCAGTTACGCTCCTCGGCAGACGAATTCTAATGAAAAACTGTTTTTT. Translated, it gives CASSYAPRQTNSNEKLFF.

This clonotype was counted only a few times. The chain uses TRBV12-3 or TRBV12-4 and TRBJ2-1; D remains unclear. CDR3 length: 14 amino acids. The V and J ends lost 3 bases and 5 bases respectively, with 11 bases between them. In nucleotides, the CDR3 is TGTGCCAGCAGTTTGGCGAGTCTGAACAATGAGCAGTTCTTC. It translates to CASSLASLNNEQFF.

This clonotype occurred a few times. This rearrangement joins TRBV6-4 to TRBJ2-1, with D perhaps TRBD2 (6 bases). With 3 bases removed from V and 9 bases from J, the gap between germline ends came to 12 bases. The CDR3 is made up of 13 amino acids. CDR1 is MRHNA, CDR2 SNTAGT, per germline. The CDR3 DNA follows: TGTGCCAGCAGTGATCACCGCGGGGCTGAGCAGTTCTTC. The encoded protein is CASSDHRGAEQFF.

A few counts support this clonotype. This chain links TRBV7-9 with TRBJ2-1; 7 nucleotides line up with TRBD1. Trimming removed 4 bases from V and 2 bases from J; junction bases left unmatched: 5. Germline V gives CDR1 SEHNR, CDR2 FQNEAQ (reference sequence). This CDR3 contains 15 residues. The CDR3 loop is CASSSLGGAYNEQFF. The CDR3 DNA reads TGTGCCAGCAGCTCTTTAGGGGGCGCCTACAATGAGCAGTTCTTC.

Only a few counts were recorded for this clonotype. The rearrangement joins TRBV20-1 to TRBJ1-1; D unresolved. CDR1 DFQATT and CDR2 SNEGSKA come from the germline V gene (reference sequence). There are 14 residues in the CDR3. The germline V and J ends were trimmed by 5 bases and 1 base, with 14 bases remaining between them. In DNA, the CDR3 is TGCAGTGCTTGGATTGGTAGGGAGAACACTGAAGCTTTCTTT. Translated: CSAWIGRENTEAFF.

This clonotype appeared a few times. V and J are TRBV5-1 and TRBJ2-3; D call uncertain. Germline values: CDR1 SGHRS, CDR2 YFSETQ. The CDR3 spans 15 residues. V dropped 0 bases and J dropped 3 bases, with 11 bases sitting between them. CDR3 bases: TGCGCCAGCAGCTTGGATGAATCTCCAACAGATACGCAGTATTTT. Translated: CASSLDESPTDTQYF.

The sample holds a few counts of this clonotype. This chain uses TRBV20-1 with TRBJ2-7; D call uncertain. CDR1 DFQATT and CDR2 SNEGSKA come from the germline V gene (reference sequence). Deletions cut 0 bases from V and 4 bases from J, with 7 bases between. This CDR3 is built from 12 residues. CDR3: CSAREGTYEQYF. CDR3 coding DNA: TGCAGTGCTAGAGAGGGAACATACGAGCAGTACTTC.

In this sample, this clonotype turned up a few times. CDR3 nucleotides: TGTGCCAGCAGCCCAATGGGGAGTAATTCACCCCTCCACTTT. Amino acid sequence: CASSPMGSNSPLHF. The chain uses TRBV12-3 or TRBV12-4 and TRBJ1-6, with D unclear. The CDR3 loop spans 14 amino acids. V was cut by 6 bases and J by 6 bases, with 12 bases left in between.

This clonotype was observed at least ten times. The V call is TRBV5-1, the J call TRBJ2-3; possibly TRBD2 for D (5 bases). Germline CDR1 is SGHRS and CDR2 is YFSETQ. This CDR3 has 12 amino acids. V dropped 4 bases and J dropped 3 bases, with 6 bases sitting between them. Here the CDR3 reads CASSGGTDTQYF. Here the CDR3 DNA reads TGCGCCAGCAGCGGCGGGACAGATACGCAGTATTTT. Filled out from reference TRBV5-1 and TRBJ2-3, the complete variable domain reads KAGVTQTPRYLIKTRGQQVTLSCSPISGHRSVSWYQQTPGQGLQFLFEYFSETQRNKGNFPGRFSGRQFSNSRSEMNVSTLELGDSALYLCASSGGTDTQYFGPGTRLTVL.